A selection of T cell receptor beta chains follows, all from one sample in a study of shared clonotypes between healthy human individuals. Clones were read by immunoSEQ multiplex PCR, and TCRdb kept only the in-frame ones, dropping some. The sample includes approximately 1,000,000 clones, about 80% of them seen just once. The sample was memory CD4+ T cells from PBMCs. These receptors originate from a man aged 18-30 years in good health. Some clones in this sample may be carry-over from other donors' samples. Both conserved end residues are part of each CDR3. The D gene is left open where the match is weak. For some rows the clone size is stated as once, few or many, or as a class when expanded; others skip it.

>TRBD1|17|TRBV7-2|-|TRBJ1-5
TGTGCCAGCAGCTCAGGAGCCGGGACAGGAGGGAATCAGCCCCAGCATTTT
CASSSGAGTGGNQPQHF
>-|11|TRBV18|once|TRBJ1-1
TGTGCCAGCTCCGACTTCACTGAAGCTTTCTTT
CASSDFTEAFF
>-|14|TRBV6-5|-|TRBJ2-1
TGTGCCAGCAGTTACTCGGGGACCCCCAATGAGCAGTTCTTC
CASSYSGTPNEQFF
>-|16|TRBV9|once|TRBJ1-3
TGTGCCAGCAGCGTAGGACAGGCGACGGGTGGAAACACCATATATTTT
CASSVGQATGGNTIYF
>-|15|TRBV30|-|TRBJ1-3
TGTGCCTGGAGTGAGGGCTGGCCCTCTGGAAACACCATATATTTT
CAWSEGWPSGNTIYF
>TRBD1|16|TRBV29-1|-|TRBJ1-3
TGCAGCGTTGAACCCATCGACAGGGGTTCTGGAAACACCATATATTTT
CSVEPIDRGSGNTIYF
>-|12|TRBV29-1|-|TRBJ2-4
TGCAGCGTTGGACTTCAGGTTTCGGTTCAGTACTTC
CSVGLQVSVQYF
>TRBD1|15|TRBV11-2|-|TRBJ2-5
TGTGCCAGCAGCTCGGACAGGGGGTCACAAGAGACCCAGTACTTC
CASSSDRGSQETQYF
>-|13|TRBV15|-|TRBJ2-3
TGTGCCACCAGCAGCGGATTCGCAGATACGCAGTATTTT
CATSSGFADTQYF
>-|15|TRBV4-1|-|TRBJ2-2
TGCGCCAGCAGCCAATTTTTAGGGGCAGACGGGGAGCTGTTTTTT
CASSQFLGADGELFF
>TRBD2|15|TRBV7-2|-|TRBJ2-7
TGTGCCAGCAGCTCACCGCGGGAGTTTCCCTACGAGCAGTACTTC
CASSSPREFPYEQYF
>-|14|TRBV5-4|many|TRBJ2-5
TGTGCCAGCAGCCCGGGACCAGAAGTAGAGACCCAGTACTTC
CASSPGPEVETQYF
>-|14|TRBV6-6|-|TRBJ1-2
TGTGCCAGCAGTTACTCCTCCCAGAGGGGAGGCTACACCTTC
CASSYSSQRGGYTF
>-|14|TRBV11-2|-|TRBJ2-2
TGTGCCAGCAGCTTAGACCTGAACACCGGGGAGCTGTTTTTT
CASSLDLNTGELFF
>-|16|TRBV5-1|once|TRBJ1-2
TGCGCCAGCACTGTGGCCCCCGGGGGGGGGTCATCTGGCTACACCTTC
CASTVAPGGGSSGYTF
>-|15|TRBV11-3|-|TRBJ2-6
TGTGCCAGCAGCCCAAACAGGGCTGGGGCCAACGTCCTGACTTTC
CASSPNRAGANVLTF
>-|16|TRBV5-4|-|TRBJ1-1
TGTGCCAGCAGCTTGGGAGGGGGGGGAATGAACACTGAAGCTTTCTTT
CASSLGGGGMNTEAFF
>TRBD1|15|TRBV28|-|TRBJ1-5
TGTGCCAGCAGGGGTCCGGGACAGGGCGGTCAGCCCCAGCATTTT
CASRGPGQGGQPQHF
>TRBD1|12|TRBV30|-|TRBJ1-6
TGTGCCTGGGGACAGGGTGGATCACCCCTCCACTTT
CAWGQGGSPLHF
>-|16|TRBV28|once|TRBJ1-2
TGTGCCAGCAGTTTACCAGCAGCCGCGTTAGTCTATGGCTACACCTTC
CASSLPAAALVYGYTF
>-|13|TRBV7-2|-|TRBJ2-5
TGTGCCAGCAGCTGGAGGATTGAGGAGACCCAGTACTTC
CASSWRIEETQYF
>-|12|TRBV28|-|TRBJ1-2
TGTGCCAGCAGCCCCCCGGTTCGTGGCTACACCTTC
CASSPPVRGYTF
>-|15|TRBV5-4|-|TRBJ1-1
TGTGCCAGCAGCTTGCCCGGCAGCCCGAACACTGAAGCTTTCTTT
CASSLPGSPNTEAFF
>TRBD1|15|TRBV27|-|TRBJ1-3
TGTGCCAGCAGCCCGATAGGACAGGGAAGAAACACCATATATTTT
CASSPIGQGRNTIYF
>-|14|TRBV5-1|-|TRBJ2-7
TGCGCCAGCAGCTTAGGTGCCCTCGTCGACGAGCAGTACTTC
CASSLGALVDEQYF
>TRBD1|12|TRBV7-7|-|TRBJ2-7
TGTGCCAGCAGCAAACAGGGGAACGAGCAGTACTTC
CASSKQGNEQYF
>TRBD1|16|TRBV7-9|-|TRBJ2-7
TGTGCCAGTACTTTTGACATTGGGACAGGCTATTACGAGCAGTACTTC
CASTFDIGTGYYEQYF
>-|16|TRBV28|-|TRBJ1-2
TGTGCCAGCAGCCCGGCGCCAGGGAGAGCTAACTATGGCTACACCTTC
CASSPAPGRANYGYTF